The 3 T cell receptor beta chains given below trace back to one sample, sequenced in a study of cytomegalovirus exposure and HLA in healthy donors. PCR amplification relied on 60 Vbeta primers (plus 13 Jbeta primers). Here immunoSEQ multiplex PCR was the method, and the copy in TCRdb shows in-frame clones only, minus some. The data show tens of thousands of clones, more than 70% seen once. The sequenced material came from PBMCs. These receptors were obtained from a man aged 30 to 39 in good health and CMV-seronegative.

By sample share, this clone is medium-sized. The sample contains more than one DNA sequence encoding this CDR3. V usage is TRBV6-1 and J usage is TRBJ1-4; 11 bases map to TRBD1. Germline V gene lookup returns CDR1 MNHNS and CDR2 SASEGT. V lost 5 bases, J lost 7 bases, and 6 bases stayed unmatched. The CDR3 has 15 amino acids. The CDR3 loop reads CASSPGTGGFEKLFF. DNA for the CDR3: TGTGCCAGCAGTCCCGGGACAGGGGGTTTTGAAAAACTGTTTTTT.

V gene TRBV7-2 combines with J gene TRBJ2-7, with 9 bases matching TRBD1. Germline V CDR1 and CDR2: SGHTA, FQGNSA. V shed 5 bases and J 4 bases; nucleotides not matched to a gene: 9. The CDR3 length is 15 residues. The CDR3 here is CASSPGTGTGYEQYF. Here the CDR3 DNA reads TGTGCCAGCAGCCCAGGGACAGGGACCGGATACGAGCAGTACTTC.

The chain has TRBV19 and TRBJ2-7; the D gene is possibly TRBD2 (6 bases). CDR3 size: 14 residues. Germline CDR1 is LNHDA and CDR2 is SQIVND (reference sequence). V was clipped by 3 bases and J by 2 bases, with 11 bases between them. CDR3: CASSIMGGPYEQYF. CDR3 sequence (DNA): TGTGCCAGTAGTATCATGGGGGGACCCTACGAGCAGTACTTC.